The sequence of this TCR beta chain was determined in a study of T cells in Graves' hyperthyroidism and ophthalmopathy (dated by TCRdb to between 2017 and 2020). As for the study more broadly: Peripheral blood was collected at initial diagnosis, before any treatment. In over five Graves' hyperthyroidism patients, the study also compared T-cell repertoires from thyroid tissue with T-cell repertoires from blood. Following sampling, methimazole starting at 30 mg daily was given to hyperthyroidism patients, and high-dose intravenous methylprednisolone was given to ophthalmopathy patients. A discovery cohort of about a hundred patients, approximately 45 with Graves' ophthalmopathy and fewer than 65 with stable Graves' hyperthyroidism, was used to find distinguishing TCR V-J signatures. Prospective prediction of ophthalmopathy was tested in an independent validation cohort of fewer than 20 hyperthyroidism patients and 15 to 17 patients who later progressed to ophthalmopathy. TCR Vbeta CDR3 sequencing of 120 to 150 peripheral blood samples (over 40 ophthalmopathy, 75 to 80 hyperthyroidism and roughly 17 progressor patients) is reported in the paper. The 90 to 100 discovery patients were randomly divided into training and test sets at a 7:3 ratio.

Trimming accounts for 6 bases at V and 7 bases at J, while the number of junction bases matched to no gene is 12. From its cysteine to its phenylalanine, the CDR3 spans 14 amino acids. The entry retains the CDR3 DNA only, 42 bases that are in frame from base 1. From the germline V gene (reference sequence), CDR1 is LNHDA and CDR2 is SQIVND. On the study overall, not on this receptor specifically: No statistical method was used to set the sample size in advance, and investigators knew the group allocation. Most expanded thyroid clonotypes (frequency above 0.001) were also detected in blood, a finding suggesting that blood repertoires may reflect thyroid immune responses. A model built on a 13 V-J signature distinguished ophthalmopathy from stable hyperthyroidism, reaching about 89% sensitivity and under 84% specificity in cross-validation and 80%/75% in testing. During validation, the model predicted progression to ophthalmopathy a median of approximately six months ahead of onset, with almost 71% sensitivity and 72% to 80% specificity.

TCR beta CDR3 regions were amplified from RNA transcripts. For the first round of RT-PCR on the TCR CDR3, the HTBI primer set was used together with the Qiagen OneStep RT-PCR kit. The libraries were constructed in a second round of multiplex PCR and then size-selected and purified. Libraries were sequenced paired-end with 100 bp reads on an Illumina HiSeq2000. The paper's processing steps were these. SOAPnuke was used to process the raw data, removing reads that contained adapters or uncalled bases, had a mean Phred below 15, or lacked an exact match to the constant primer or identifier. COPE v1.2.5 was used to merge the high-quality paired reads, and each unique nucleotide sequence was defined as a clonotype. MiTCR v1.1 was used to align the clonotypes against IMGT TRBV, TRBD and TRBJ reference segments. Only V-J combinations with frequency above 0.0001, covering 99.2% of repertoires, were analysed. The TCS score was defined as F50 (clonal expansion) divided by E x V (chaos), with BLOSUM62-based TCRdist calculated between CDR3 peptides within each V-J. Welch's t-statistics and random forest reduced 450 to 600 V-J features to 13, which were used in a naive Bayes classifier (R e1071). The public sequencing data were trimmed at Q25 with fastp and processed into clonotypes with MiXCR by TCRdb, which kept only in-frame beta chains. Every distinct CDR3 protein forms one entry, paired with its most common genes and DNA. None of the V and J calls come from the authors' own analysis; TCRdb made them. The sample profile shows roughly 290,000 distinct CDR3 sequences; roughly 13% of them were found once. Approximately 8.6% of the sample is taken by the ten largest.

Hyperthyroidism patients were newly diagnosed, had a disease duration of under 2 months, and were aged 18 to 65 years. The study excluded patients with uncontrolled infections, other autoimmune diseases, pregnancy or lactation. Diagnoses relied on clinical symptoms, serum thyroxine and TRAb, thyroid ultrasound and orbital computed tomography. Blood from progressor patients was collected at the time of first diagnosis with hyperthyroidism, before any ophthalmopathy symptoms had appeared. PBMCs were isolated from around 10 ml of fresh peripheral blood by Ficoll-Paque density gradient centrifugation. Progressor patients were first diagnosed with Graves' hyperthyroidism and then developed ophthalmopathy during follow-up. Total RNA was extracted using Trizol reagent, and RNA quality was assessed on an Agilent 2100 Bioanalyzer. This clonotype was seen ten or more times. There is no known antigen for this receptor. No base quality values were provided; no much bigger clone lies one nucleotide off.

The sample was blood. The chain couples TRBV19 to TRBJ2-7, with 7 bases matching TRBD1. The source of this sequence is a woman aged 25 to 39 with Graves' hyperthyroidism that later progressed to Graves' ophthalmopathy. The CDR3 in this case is CASSLRGSSREQYF. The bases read TGTGCCAGTAGCCTCAGGGGGTCTTCGAGGGAGCAGTACTTC.